The clone carrying this T cell receptor beta chain has just a few counts. No antigen is known for it. The record originates from a study of identical twins. The study, taken as a whole, reports: Memory repertoires showed no such pattern, whereas abundant cord blood beta clonotypes carried fewer insertions. The authors drew conclusions from cross-sectional statistical analysis rather than following the same donors.

This CDR3 is 14 amino acids long. The germline V gene has CDR1 LGHDT and CDR2 YNNKEL (reference sequence). V was trimmed by 0 bases and J by 6 bases, leaving 9 bases between them. Template switching created a universal primer site, and the cDNA included unique molecular identifiers. TCRdb used MiXCR to reprocess the 5' RACE reads, holding one entry per CDR3 protein. The sample has around 550,000 distinct CDR3 sequences, roughly 15% seen once; the top ten hold roughly 0.44%. These same data were also listed under a study on yellow fever vaccine responses in identical twins. That investigation notes: Vaccine T cell responses of twins reportedly seemed partly convergent and partly personalized.

Sequenced input: CD4+ T cells sorted from blood. The rearrangement joins TRBV3-1 to TRBJ2-1; D perhaps matches TRBD2 (6 bases). The clonotype was recovered from a young woman in good health. The CDR3 bases are TGTGCCAGCAGCCAAGATCTACTAGCCAATGAGCAGTTCTTC. This translates into CASSQDLLANEQFF.